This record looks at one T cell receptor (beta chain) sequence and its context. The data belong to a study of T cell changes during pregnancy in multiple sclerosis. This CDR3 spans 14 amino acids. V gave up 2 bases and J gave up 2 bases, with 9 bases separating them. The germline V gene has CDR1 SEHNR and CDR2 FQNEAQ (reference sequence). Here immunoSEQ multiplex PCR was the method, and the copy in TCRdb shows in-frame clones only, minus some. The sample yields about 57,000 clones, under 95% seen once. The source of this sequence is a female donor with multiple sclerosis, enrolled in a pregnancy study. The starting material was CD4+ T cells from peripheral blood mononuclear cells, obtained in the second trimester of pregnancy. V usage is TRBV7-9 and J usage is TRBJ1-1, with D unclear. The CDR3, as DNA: TGTGCCAGCAGCTTATCCATTTCAAACACTGAAGCTTTCTTT. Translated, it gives CASSLSISNTEAFF.